One and the same sample provided the 22 T cell receptor beta chains below, sequenced in a study of T cells in Graves' hyperthyroidism and ophthalmopathy. RNA transcripts gave rise to amplified TCR beta CDR3 regions. HTBI primers were employed in a first-round RT-PCR of the TCR CDR3. One entry per CDR3 protein, called by TCRdb with MiXCR from the multiplex PCR reads. The sample contains around 700,000 distinct CDR3 sequences, around a sixth of which appear only once. Sequences were obtained from blood. These receptors were obtained from a woman in her fifties or sixties with Graves' hyperthyroidism that later progressed to Graves' ophthalmopathy.

In its sample, this clonotype was seen a few times. V is TRBV15 and J is TRBJ2-1; 7 bases match TRBD2. Germline CDR1 LNHNV, CDR2 YYDKDF (reference sequence). V trimming: 1 base; J trimming: 6 bases; junction bases outside the gene matches: 3. This CDR3 has 14 amino acids. In nucleotides, the CDR3 is TGTGCCACCAGCAGAGGACTAGCTTCCAATGAGCAGTTCTTC. This translates into CATSRGLASNEQFF.

This clonotype was found many times. The chain links TRBV20-1 to TRBJ2-5; D tentatively fits TRBD1 or TRBD2 (5 bases each). Germline values: CDR1 DFQATT, CDR2 SNEGSKA (reference sequence). V lost 5 bases to trimming and J lost 2 bases, with 9 bases between them. The CDR3 totals 12 residues. The CDR3 sequence is CSAVGGQETQYF. The CDR3 DNA reads TGCAGTGCTGTTGGGGGACAAGAGACCCAGTACTTC.

This clonotype was seen only once. The chain links TRBV9 to TRBJ1-4; TRBD1 aligns across 7 bases. This CDR3 is built from 16 residues. From germline, CDR1 is SGDLS and CDR2 YYNGEE. Trimming at V came to 0 bases and at J to 6 bases, leaving 8 bases not matched to a gene. The CDR3 here is CASSVGYRGTDEKLFF. The CDR3 DNA follows: TGTGCCAGCAGCGTAGGATACAGGGGTACTGATGAAAAACTGTTTTTT.

This clonotype was seen at least ten times. The rearrangement uses TRBV30 and TRBJ2-7, with a tentative D call TRBD1 (5 bases). With 0 bases removed from V and 5 bases from J, the gap between germline ends came to 20 bases. CDR1 and CDR2 from the germline V gene are GTSNPN and SVGIG (reference sequence). The CDR3 runs to 16 residues. CDR3 DNA: TGTGCCTGGAGTGTAAGCTTCGACAGTTCCAGGAACGAGCAGTACTTC. Translation: CAWSVSFDSSRNEQYF. Full variable domain (remainder filled in from reference TRBV30 and TRBJ2-7): SQTIHQWPATLVQPVGSPLSLECTVEGTSNPNLYWYRQAAGRGLQLLFYSVGIGQISSEVPQNLSASRPQDRQFILSSKKLLLSDSGFYLCAWSVSFDSSRNEQYFGPGTRLTVT.

The chain combines TRBV7-2 with TRBJ2-3; D perhaps matches TRBD2 (5 bases). Trimming took 5 bases from V and 4 from J, leaving 16 bases between them. The CDR3 contains 15 residues. Germline assignment: CDR1 SGHTA and CDR2 FQGNSA. CDR3 protein: CASSPESGGPDTQYF. The CDR3 DNA sequence: TGTGCCAGCAGCCCGGAAAGCGGTGGGCCAGATACGCAGTATTTT.

The chain combines TRBV29-1 with TRBJ2-3; D is unresolved. Germline V gives CDR1 SQVTM, CDR2 ANQGSEA. The CDR3 sequence is 11 residues long. CDR3 DNA: TGCAGTGGCATGCTGACAGATACGCAGTATTTT. Its translation: CSGMLTDTQYF.

This clonotype has just a few counts. This sequence joins TRBV30 and TRBJ2-7; 9 nucleotides line up with TRBD1. V shed 2 bases, J shed 3 bases, and the junction held 5 bases outside the gene matches. Looked up from germline, CDR1 is GTSNPN and CDR2 is SVGIG (reference sequence). The CDR3 spans 14 residues. In DNA, the CDR3 is TGTGCCTGGAGTCCCGGGACAGGGCTCTACGAGCAGTACTTC. Protein product: CAWSPGTGLYEQYF.

This clonotype was found a few times. The chain carries TRBV5-5 and TRBJ2-2; 12 bases are shared with TRBD2. The V and J ends lost 4 bases and 4 bases, in that order; junction bases with no gene match: 8. The CDR3 loop spans 17 amino acids. Germline V gene sequence: CDR1 SGHKS, CDR2 YYEKEE (reference sequence). This CDR3 reads CASSKEASGRVTGELFF. The CDR3 DNA reads TGTGCCAGCAGCAAGGAAGCTAGCGGGAGGGTCACCGGGGAGCTGTTTTTT.

This clonotype was seen ten or more times. The chain joins TRBV11-2 to TRBJ1-2; D uncertain. This CDR3 is 12 amino acids long. V was cut by 5 bases and J by 4 bases, with 8 bases left in between. In germline, CDR1 is SGHAT, CDR2 FQNNGV. CDR3 coding DNA: TGTGCCAGCAGCGCTCTGGGCTATGGCTACACCTTC. Its protein is CASSALGYGYTF.

At least ten counts were recorded for this clonotype. The genes are TRBV11-2 and TRBJ2-5; 12 bases agree with TRBD2. The V gene end was trimmed by 5 bases and the J gene end by 3 bases; junction bases not matched to a gene: 13. Germline CDR1 is SGHAT and CDR2 is FQNNGV. The CDR3 totals 18 residues. The chain's CDR3 is CASSPVLLAGGLEETQYF. Here the CDR3 DNA reads TGTGCCAGCAGCCCCGTCCTCCTAGCGGGGGGGCTGGAAGAGACCCAGTACTTC.

This clonotype occurred many times. V gene TRBV3-1 combines with J gene TRBJ2-1, with D tentatively TRBD1 (6 bases). Germline CDR1 is LGHDT and CDR2 is YNNKEL (reference sequence). V shed 6 bases and J shed 5 bases, with 17 bases lying between them. The CDR3 extends over 15 amino acids. CDR3 in amino acids: CASSSQGKAHNEQFF. CDR3 nucleotide sequence: TGTGCCAGCAGTTCTCAGGGGAAGGCTCACAATGAGCAGTTCTTC.

This clonotype was picked up many times. This chain uses TRBV12-3 or TRBV12-4 with TRBJ2-1, with 10 bases identical to TRBD2. The length of the CDR3 is 15 residues. Losses at the gene ends were 5 bases for V and 4 bases for J; bases not matched to a gene: 5. Here the CDR3 DNA reads TGTGCCAGCAGTCCAGCGGGGGGGAGGTACAATGAGCAGTTCTTC. Amino acid sequence: CASSPAGGRYNEQFF.

This clonotype has only a few counts. This may come from a read error, since a much larger clone is one base off. This chain links TRBV7-2 with TRBJ1-1; D gene unclear. In germline, CDR1 is SGHTA, CDR2 FQGNSA. The CDR3 runs to 14 residues. CDR3 amino acids: CASSPRTGWTGAFF. The CDR3 DNA reads as TGTGCCAGCAGCCCCCGTACCGGATGGACTGGAGCTTTCTTT.

The CDR3 here is CASSYGTANSPLHF. The DNA of the CDR3 is TGTGCCAGCAGTTACGGGACAGCGAATTCACCCCTCCACTTT. V usage is TRBV12-3 or TRBV12-4 and J usage is TRBJ1-6, with 7 bases identical to TRBD1. This CDR3 is 14 amino acids long. J lost 7 bases, V lost 4 bases, and 4 bases had no gene match.

This clonotype was detected many times. The V call is TRBV2, the J call TRBJ1-1, with 7 bases that match TRBD1. The CDR3 consists of 12 residues. CDR1 and CDR2 from the germline V gene are SNHLY and FYNNEI. Trimming at V came to 7 bases and at J to 4 bases, leaving 3 bases not matched to a gene. CDR3 region: CASKPGGTEAFF. In nucleotides, the CDR3 is TGTGCCAGCAAACCAGGGGGCACTGAAGCTTTCTTT.

In its sample, this clonotype was seen many times. The chain recombines TRBV3-1 with TRBJ2-7; tentative D call: TRBD2 (5 bases). The length of the CDR3 is 15 residues. Germline CDR1 and CDR2: LGHDT and YNNKEL (reference sequence). Trimming pared 7 bases from V and 3 bases from J, leaving 19 bases between. The CDR3 DNA follows: TGTGCCAGCACCCTATGGGAGACCCCTCGCTACGAGCAGTACTTC. Translation gives CASTLWETPRYEQYF.

This clonotype showed up many times. The chain has TRBV7-9 and TRBJ2-1; 11 bases fit TRBD1. The V gene's germline CDR1 is SEHNR and CDR2 FQNEAQ (reference sequence). The CDR3 sequence is 17 residues long. V shed 1 base, J shed 3 bases, and the junction held 5 bases outside the gene matches. CDR3 in amino acids: CASSLGAGTGGYNEQFF. The CDR3, as DNA: TGTGCCAGCAGCTTAGGTGCTGGGACAGGGGGCTACAATGAGCAGTTCTTC.

This rearrangement joins TRBV15 to TRBJ1-2, with D uncertain. Deletions cut 5 bases from V and 7 bases from J, with 14 bases between. There are 13 residues in the CDR3. The germline V gene has CDR1 LNHNV and CDR2 YYDKDF (reference sequence). CDR3 protein: CATSRKSVPGYTF. The CDR3 nucleotides read TGTGCCACCAGCCGGAAAAGTGTCCCTGGCTACACCTTC.

The chain joins TRBV6-1 to TRBJ2-5, with 14 bases matching TRBD2. Germline V gene lookup returns CDR1 MNHNS and CDR2 SASEGT. Unmatched junction bases numbered 11, after V lost 8 bases and J lost 6 bases. This CDR3 spans 16 amino acids. CDR3 nucleotide sequence: TGTGCCAGCGAAGGGGGACTAGCGGGGGAGGGGAAGACCCAGTACTTC. It translates to CASEGGLAGEGKTQYF.

Only a few counts were recorded for this clonotype. The rearrangement joins TRBV27 to TRBJ2-1, with D perhaps TRBD1 (6 bases). This CDR3 spans 15 amino acids. V was pared by 7 bases and J by 0 bases, with 13 bases between. Germline V gives CDR1 MNHEY, CDR2 SMNVEV (reference sequence). This chain's CDR3 is CASTRTVSSYNEQFF. The CDR3 region has the DNA TGTGCCAGCACTAGGACAGTGAGCTCCTACAATGAGCAGTTCTTC.

This clonotype was counted many times. This chain joins TRBV6-2 or TRBV6-3 and TRBJ1-1; TRBD1 matches at 7 bases. Germline assignment: CDR1 MNHEY and CDR2 SVGEGT. The CDR3 sequence is 15 residues long. With 0 bases clipped from V and 4 bases from J, the junction kept 5 bases outside the gene matches. The CDR3 region has the DNA TGTGCCAGCAGTTACTCGCTAGGGGGCGGCACTGAAGCTTTCTTT. It specifies CASSYSLGGGTEAFF.

The chain has TRBV7-6 and TRBJ2-1; possibly TRBD1 or TRBD2 for D (5 bases each). Germline values: CDR1 SGHVS, CDR2 FNYEAQ. Between the trimmed V and J ends, which lost 1 base and 2 bases, there was a span of 12 bases. The CDR3 extends over 16 amino acids. The CDR3 region is CASSLEIGTTYNEQFF. The CDR3 DNA reads TGTGCCAGCAGCTTAGAAATCGGGACCACCTACAATGAGCAGTTCTTC.